These T cell receptor beta chains were read from a single sample in a study of identical twins. TCRdb called the 5' RACE reads again in MiXCR, with one record for every CDR3 protein. Here the sample spans approximately 230,000 distinct CDR3 sequences, 11% to 15% being singletons. The sample comprised memory (CD45RO+) T cells sorted from blood. Receptors originate from a young woman in good health. CDR3s include the opening cysteine and the closing phenylalanine or tryptophan. The D gene is left open where the match is weak. Size is stated for part of the rows, as once, few or many counts, or as a class when the clone is expanded.

d_gene	j_gene	abundance	v_gene	CDR3aa	CDR3nt
TRBD2	TRBJ2-1	few	TRBV7-3	CASSFQAGGSYNEQFF	TGTGCCAGCAGCTTTCAAGCGGGGGGCTCCTACAATGAGCAGTTCTTC
.	TRBJ2-7	few	TRBV4-3	CASSHADIPTYEQYF	TGCGCCAGCAGCCACGCCGACATTCCTACCTACGAGCAGTACTTC
TRBD2	TRBJ2-5	few	TRBV7-2	CASSPGGGGGQETQYF	TGTGCCAGCAGCCCCGGGGGCGGGGGGGGCCAAGAGACCCAGTACTTC
TRBD1	TRBJ2-7	few	TRBV20-1	CSGEDRGVSGSYEQYF	TGCAGTGGGGAGGACAGGGGGGTATCGGGATCCTACGAGCAGTACTTC
TRBD1	TRBJ2-1	.	TRBV5-1	CASSSRTGGAVNEQFF	TGCGCCAGCAGCTCACGGACAGGGGGAGCAGTAAATGAGCAGTTCTTC
TRBD2	TRBJ2-1	.	TRBV5-4	CASSLWSGTSGRKFF	TGTGCCAGCAGCTTGTGGTCCGGGACTAGCGGCCGGAAGTTCTTC
.	TRBJ2-7	.	TRBV20-1	CSARDSGGNRDEQYF	TGCAGTGCTAGAGATTCAGGCGGGAACCGTGACGAGCAGTACTTC
.	TRBJ1-2	few	TRBV30	CAWRGVASLHGYTF	TGTGCCTGGAGGGGGGTTGCATCACTTCATGGCTACACCTTC
.	TRBJ2-7	many	TRBV7-9	CASSYGRDSYEQYF	TGTGCCAGCAGCTATGGACGGGACTCCTACGAGCAGTACTTC
.	TRBJ2-7	many	TRBV29-1	CSVGGGTYEQYF	TGCAGCGTTGGTGGTGGGACCTACGAGCAGTACTTC
TRBD1	TRBJ1-6	many	TRBV20-1	CSAGPRDRAYNSPLHF	TGCAGTGCTGGCCCCCGGGACAGGGCTTATAATTCACCCCTCCACTTT
.	TRBJ2-7	.	TRBV24-1	CATSPRGTHYEQYF	TGTGCCACCAGCCCCCGGGGGACACACTACGAGCAGTACTTC
.	TRBJ2-7	few	TRBV5-6	CASGTRDRLSEQYF	TGTGCCAGCGGGACCCGGGACCGTCTTAGCGAGCAGTACTTC
TRBD2	TRBJ2-1	many	TRBV9	CASSVSLAGGENEQFF	TGTGCCAGCAGCGTGTCACTAGCGGGGGGTGAAAATGAGCAGTTCTTC
TRBD2	TRBJ2-3	few	TRBV6-5	CASSYSRLARSTDTQYF	TGTGCCAGCAGTTACTCGAGACTAGCGCGGAGCACAGATACGCAGTATTTT
.	TRBJ2-3	many	TRBV5-6	CASSRPSRDTQYF	TGTGCCAGCAGTCGCCCTAGTAGAGATACGCAGTATTTT
.	TRBJ2-1	.	TRBV7-3	CASSSTGPYNEQFF	TGTGCCAGCAGCTCCACGGGCCCCTACAATGAGCAGTTCTTC
.	TRBJ2-5	.	TRBV27	CASSSPARLGVRETQYF	TGTGCCAGCAGTTCCCCGGCGAGGCTAGGCGTGCGAGAGACCCAGTACTTC
.	TRBJ2-3	many	TRBV20-1	CSASLAENTDTQYF	TGCAGTGCTAGTTTAGCGGAGAACACAGATACGCAGTATTTT
.	TRBJ2-7	.	TRBV13	CASRQTHFSGEQYF	TGTGCCAGCCGCCAGACACACTTTTCGGGCGAGCAGTACTTC
TRBD1	TRBJ1-1	.	TRBV10-3	CAIRQGNTEAFF	TGTGCCATCCGACAGGGGAACACTGAAGCTTTCTTT
TRBD2	TRBJ2-3	few	TRBV12-3/TRBV12-4	CASSMSGRAEDTQYF	TGTGCCAGCTCTATGAGCGGGAGGGCCGAAGATACGCAGTATTTT
.	TRBJ2-1	few	TRBV7-2	CASSSQGREYPNEQFF	TGTGCCAGCAGCTCCCAGGGGCGGGAGTATCCCAATGAGCAGTTCTTC
.	TRBJ2-7	many	TRBV20-1	CSARGGFYDSYEQYF	TGCAGTGCTAGAGGTGGCTTCTATGACTCCTACGAGCAGTACTTC
.	TRBJ2-1	.	TRBV10-3	CAISLTNEQFF	TGTGCCATCAGTTTGACTAATGAGCAGTTCTTC
.	TRBJ2-3	.	TRBV20-1	CSARRLGLRTDTQYF	TGCAGTGCCAGGCGTTTGGGGCTGCGCACAGATACGCAGTATTTT
.	TRBJ2-7	.	TRBV5-5	CASSPGLFSEQYF	TGTGCCAGCAGCCCCGGCCTCTTCAGCGAGCAGTACTTC
TRBD1	TRBJ2-2	.	TRBV5-1	CASSLDGTGGTGELFF	TGCGCCAGCAGCTTGGACGGGACAGGGGGCACCGGGGAGCTGTTTTTT
TRBD2	TRBJ2-2	.	TRBV6-1	CASRQAGRPGELFF	TGTGCCAGCAGACAAGCGGGGAGGCCCGGGGAGCTGTTTTTT
.	TRBJ2-3	many	TRBV28	CASSLFGTGSTDTQYF	TGTGCCAGCAGTTTATTTGGCACAGGGAGCACAGATACGCAGTATTTT
.	TRBJ2-3	.	TRBV5-1	CASSLATEGDTQYF	TGCGCCAGCAGCTTGGCCACGGAGGGGGATACGCAGTATTTT
.	TRBJ2-1	few	TRBV24-1	CATSEAVNNEQFF	TGTGCCACCAGCGAAGCGGTAAACAATGAGCAGTTCTTC
TRBD2	TRBJ2-1	.	TRBV7-2	CASSLGRLAGGNEQFF	TGTGCCAGCAGCTTAGGCAGGCTAGCGGGAGGGAATGAGCAGTTCTTC
TRBD2	TRBJ2-7	few	TRBV20-1	CSARPGLDSDEQYF	TGCAGTGCCCGGCCGGGACTAGATTCGGACGAGCAGTACTTC
TRBD2	TRBJ2-1	few	TRBV6-1	CATRGLGYNEQFF	TGTGCCACTAGGGGACTAGGGTACAATGAGCAGTTCTTC
.	TRBJ2-1	few	TRBV27	CASSQGHLSLVFF	TGTGCCAGCAGCCAAGGACACCTGAGCTTGGTGTTCTTC
TRBD1	TRBJ1-3	few	TRBV5-1	CASRGAGQGNTIYF	TGCGCCAGCAGGGGCGCGGGACAGGGAAACACCATATATTTT
.	TRBJ2-7	.	TRBV4-3	CASSQDEQGGEQYF	TGCGCCAGCAGCCAAGATGAACAGGGTGGCGAGCAGTACTTC
TRBD2	TRBJ2-1	.	TRBV3-1	CASSQGSSGGNPYNEQFF	TGTGCCAGCAGCCAAGGGTCTAGCGGGGGGAATCCGTACAATGAGCAGTTCTTC
.	TRBJ1-1	few	TRBV12-3/TRBV12-4	CASSLSQLNTEAFF	TGTGCCAGCAGTTTAAGTCAGTTGAACACTGAAGCTTTCTTT
TRBD1	TRBJ2-1	many	TRBV20-1	CSARPRVDRSYNEQFF	TGCAGTGCTAGACCTCGGGTGGACAGGTCCTACAATGAGCAGTTCTTC
.	TRBJ2-3	many	TRBV9	CASSMGDRRTQYF	TGTGCCAGTAGCATGGGGGACCGACGTACGCAGTATTTT
TRBD2	TRBJ2-5	.	TRBV20-1	CSAESGGETQYF	TGCAGTGCCGAATCGGGGGGGGAGACCCAGTACTTC
.	TRBJ1-5	.	TRBV7-2	CASSLGGTWQPQHF	TGTGCCAGCAGCTTAGGGGGGACGTGGCAGCCCCAGCATTTT
.	TRBJ1-2	.	TRBV20-1	CSASPGTVYGYTF	TGCAGTGCTAGCCCCGGGACGGTCTATGGCTACACCTTC
TRBD1	TRBJ1-6	.	TRBV5-1	CASSFVQGADSPLHF	TGCGCCAGCAGCTTCGTACAGGGGGCAGATTCACCCCTCCACTTT
TRBD1	TRBJ1-2	.	TRBV5-1	CASSTDRDTHYTF	TGCGCCAGCAGTACCGACAGGGATACCCACTACACCTTC
.	TRBJ1-1	few	TRBV6-2/TRBV6-3	CASSDWTLNTEAFF	TGTGCCAGCAGTGATTGGACGCTGAACACTGAAGCTTTCTTT
.	TRBJ2-6	.	TRBV7-9	CASSRLDSGANVLTF	TGTGCCAGCAGCCGACTGGACTCTGGGGCCAACGTCCTGACTTTC